The clone carrying this TCR beta chain was observed at least ten times. As yet, its antigen is unknown. This record belongs to a study of regulatory T cells in long-lasting Graves disease. Study-level findings and limits: With some 2,800 shared public clonotypes, persistent patients exceeded new patients, who shared 966. Authors noted too few samples as a limitation.

Described time point: persistent/refractory GD, antithyroid drugs over 5 years with positive TRAb. Scientists built the TCR library using RNA that was extracted from PBMCs. This CDR3 is 13 amino acids long. Germline V gene sequence: CDR1 SNHLY, CDR2 FYNNEI. V gave up 6 bases and J gave up 4 bases, with 10 bases separating them. CDR3-region Arm-PCR and iRepertoire HTBI primers produced the TCR beta libraries. MiXCR was run by TCRdb on the multiplex PCR reads, yielding one entry per CDR3 protein. The profile shows around 500,000 distinct CDR3 sequences, around 21% of them singletons. The V call is TRBV2, the J call TRBJ1-5; tentative D call: TRBD1 (6 bases). Here the sequenced sample was peripheral blood mononuclear cells (PBMCs), taken when the disease was refractory, from a patient treated with antithyroid drugs. This sequence originates from a female donor with Graves disease. The CDR3 protein is CASSRDINQPQHF. For the CDR3, the DNA is TGTGCCAGCAGCCGGGACATAAATCAGCCCCAGCATTTT.